The rows below give T cell receptor beta chains drawn from one sample of a study of shared clonotypes between healthy human individuals. Sequenced by immunoSEQ multiplex PCR; TCRdb stores in-frame clones only, minus some. The data hold about 1,800,000 clones, with approximately 95% observed a single time. Specimen: naive CD8+ T cells sorted from blood. All receptors derive from a man aged 18-30 years in good health. The CDR3 runs from the conserved cysteine through the conserved F or W.

TRBV5-4,TRBJ2-7,CASSPGASYEQYF
TRBV27,TRBJ2-7,CASSDRASDREQYF
TRBV11-2,TRBJ2-7,CASSLGPQGVDEQYF
TRBV5-4,TRBJ1-1,CASSLIGANTEAFF
TRBV4-2,TRBJ2-7,CASSPASEAYEQYF
TRBV7-9,TRBJ1-5,CASSLARSGQFNQPQHF
TRBV7-2,TRBJ2-7,CASSFGTRAYEQYF
TRBV11-2,TRBJ2-1,CASSLGGGTSYNEQFF
TRBV6-5,TRBJ2-5,CASSLAGGLGETQYF
TRBV28,TRBJ2-7,CASRPIPGAYEQYF
TRBV7-2,TRBJ2-7,CASSFSSWAEQYF
TRBV19,TRBJ2-7,CASSISAGLRDEQYF
TRBV19,TRBJ2-1,CASSMIINEQFF
TRBV7-9,TRBJ2-5,CASSFPLDREETQYF
TRBV27,TRBJ2-1,CASSSTSGGYNEQFF
TRBV2,TRBJ2-1,CASSPTTPPYNEQFF
TRBV6-5,TRBJ2-2,CASSYRERFTGELFF
TRBV6-6,TRBJ2-7,CATLNPGQGSYEQYF
TRBV11-2,TRBJ1-2,CASSFDPASLSTNYGYTF
TRBV5-5,TRBJ2-2,CASSLSGTGELFF
TRBV28,TRBJ2-7,CASSLRGAKGQYF
TRBV13,TRBJ2-2,CASSQTGGKNTGELFF
TRBV7-9,TRBJ2-6,CASSHPPDGANVLTF